This T cell receptor (beta chain) was profiled in a study of blood T cells in healthy people across ages. The use of a sample-barcoded 5' primer and a J-beta primer mix characterized a second PCR of roughly 6 to 12 cycles. TCRdb itself ran the 5' RACE reads through MiXCR, one entry per CDR3 protein. The data contain 1.8 million or so distinct CDR3 sequences, about 39% of them singletons. Germline assignment: CDR1 LGHNT and CDR2 FRNRAP. This CDR3 has 10 amino acids. The J gene is TRBJ2-5, the V gene TRBV12-5, with TRBD1 as a possible D gene (6 bases). The closer fit of TRBJ2-1 to the DNA end suggests the J call may be wrong. The sequencing sample was made of blood. The sequence was collected from a human donor in good health. The CDR3 loop is CAKGQETQFF. Here the CDR3 DNA reads TGTGCTAAGGGACAAGAGACCCAGTTCTTC.